This TCR beta chain was observed in a study of regulatory T cells in long-lasting Graves disease. Findings and limits, study-wide: Newly diagnosed patients had higher TCR diversity than persistent Graves' patients did. Patients with persistent disease showed a bias toward TRBV28, TRBJ1-2 and TRBJ2-5.

Researchers made TCR beta libraries by using iRepertoire HTBI primers and running Arm-PCR on CDR3 regions. TCRdb redid the calling of the multiplex PCR reads with MiXCR, one entry per CDR3 protein. The repertoire holds some 600,000 distinct CDR3 sequences, with roughly a sixth as singletons. Described time point: newly diagnosed GD, antithyroid drugs for less than 3 months. The TCR library used RNA extracted from PBMCs. CDR3 length: 15 residues. V lost 2 bases, J lost 3 bases, and 4 bases stayed unmatched. Germline V CDR1 and CDR2: MDHEN, SYDVKM. Concerning this clonotype: Its antigen is as yet unknown.

These same records also appear under a second study, on T cells in Graves' hyperthyroidism and ophthalmopathy. Per that paper: The TCR CDR3 first-round RT-PCR relied on the HTBI primer set.

Material: peripheral blood mononuclear cells (PBMCs), obtained at new diagnosis, from a patient treated with antithyroid drugs. The origin of this receptor is a man between 18 and 35 years old with Graves disease. V gene TRBV28 combines with J gene TRBJ2-7, with 10 bases that match TRBD1. Here the CDR3 reads CASSLAGTGDYEQYF. The DNA of the CDR3 is TGTGCCAGCAGTTTAGCCGGGACAGGGGACTACGAGCAGTACTTC.